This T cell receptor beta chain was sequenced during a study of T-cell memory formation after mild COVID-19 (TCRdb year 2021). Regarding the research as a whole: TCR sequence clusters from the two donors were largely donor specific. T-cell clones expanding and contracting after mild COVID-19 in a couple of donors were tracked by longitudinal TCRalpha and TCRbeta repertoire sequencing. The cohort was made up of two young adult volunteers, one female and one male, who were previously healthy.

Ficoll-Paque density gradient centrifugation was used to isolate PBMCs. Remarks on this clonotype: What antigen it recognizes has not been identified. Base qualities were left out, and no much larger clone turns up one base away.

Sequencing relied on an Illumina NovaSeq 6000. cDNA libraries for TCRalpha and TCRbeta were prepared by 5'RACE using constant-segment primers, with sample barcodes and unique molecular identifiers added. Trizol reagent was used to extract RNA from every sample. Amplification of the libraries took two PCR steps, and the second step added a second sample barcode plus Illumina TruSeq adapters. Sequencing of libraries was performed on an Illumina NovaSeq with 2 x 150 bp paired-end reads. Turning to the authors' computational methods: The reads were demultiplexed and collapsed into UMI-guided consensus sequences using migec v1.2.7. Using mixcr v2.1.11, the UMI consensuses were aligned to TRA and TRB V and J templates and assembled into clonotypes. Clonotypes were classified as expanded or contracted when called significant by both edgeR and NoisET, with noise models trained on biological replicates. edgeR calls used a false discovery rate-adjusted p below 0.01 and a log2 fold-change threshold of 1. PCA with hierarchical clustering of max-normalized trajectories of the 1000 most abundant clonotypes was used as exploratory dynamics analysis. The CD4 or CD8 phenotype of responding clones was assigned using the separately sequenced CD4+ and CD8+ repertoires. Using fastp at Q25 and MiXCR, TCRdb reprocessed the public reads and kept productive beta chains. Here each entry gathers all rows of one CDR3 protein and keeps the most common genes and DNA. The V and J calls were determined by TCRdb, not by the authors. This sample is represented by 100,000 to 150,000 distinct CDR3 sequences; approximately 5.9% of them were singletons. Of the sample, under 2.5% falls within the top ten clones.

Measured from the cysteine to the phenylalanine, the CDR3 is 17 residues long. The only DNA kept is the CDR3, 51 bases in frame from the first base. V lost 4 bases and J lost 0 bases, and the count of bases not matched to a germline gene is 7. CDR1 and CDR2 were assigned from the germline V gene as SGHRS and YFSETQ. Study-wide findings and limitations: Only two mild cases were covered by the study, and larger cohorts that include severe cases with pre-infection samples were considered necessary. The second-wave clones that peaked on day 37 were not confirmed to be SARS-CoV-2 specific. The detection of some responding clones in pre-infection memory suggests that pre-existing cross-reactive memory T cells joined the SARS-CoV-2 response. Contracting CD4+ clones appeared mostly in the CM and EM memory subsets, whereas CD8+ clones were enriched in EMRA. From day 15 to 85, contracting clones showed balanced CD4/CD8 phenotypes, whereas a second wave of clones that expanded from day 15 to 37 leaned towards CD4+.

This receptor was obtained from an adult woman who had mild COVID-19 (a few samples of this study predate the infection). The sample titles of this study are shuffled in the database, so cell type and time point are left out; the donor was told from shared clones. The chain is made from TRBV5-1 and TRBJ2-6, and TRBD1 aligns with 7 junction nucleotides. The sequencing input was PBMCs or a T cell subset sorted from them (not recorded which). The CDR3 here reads CASSLRQGYSGANVLTF. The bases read TGCGCCAGCAGCCTCAGACAGGGTTACTCTGGGGCCAACGTCCTGACTTTC.